This is a list of T cell receptor beta chains from one sample in a study of blood T cells in healthy people across ages. TCRdb ran MiXCR on the 5' RACE reads and lists one entry per CDR3 protein. The repertoire holds 1.6 million or so distinct CDR3 sequences, with about 32% as singletons. The specimen sequenced was blood. These receptors all stem from a woman aged 25 to 45 in good health. Both conserved end residues are part of each CDR3. Each record gives: clone size, V gene, J gene, CDR3 length, D gene, CDR3 protein, CDR3 DNA. D genes are given only for firm matches. Rows may omit the clone size; those that give it use once, few, many or a size class.

few	TRBV12-3/TRBV12-4	TRBJ2-7	15	TRBD2	CASTDGLAGAYEQYF	TGTGCCAGCACCGACGGACTAGCGGGAGCCTACGAGCAGTACTTC
.	TRBV7-9	TRBJ2-3	13	.	CASSFLQGDTQYF	TGTGCCAGCAGCTTCCTCCAGGGAGATACGCAGTATTTT
few	TRBV2	TRBJ1-2	13	TRBD1	CASSVRDRDGYTF	TGTGCCAGCAGTGTAAGAGACAGGGACGGCTACACCTTC
.	TRBV5-1	TRBJ2-1	14	.	CASSLAGQGSEQFF	TGCGCCAGCAGCTTGGCCGGGCAGGGTTCAGAGCAGTTCTTC
.	TRBV20-1	TRBJ1-5	13	.	CSASGAGDQPQHF	TGCAGTGCTAGCGGTGCTGGGGATCAGCCCCAGCATTTT
.	TRBV12-3/TRBV12-4	TRBJ1-4	15	.	CASSLEGTANEKLFF	TGTGCCAGCAGTCTCGAGGGGACGGCTAATGAAAAACTGTTTTTT
.	TRBV4-2	TRBJ2-1	18	TRBD2	CASSQAGTSGRVYNEQFF	TGTGCCAGCAGCCAGGCCGGGACTAGCGGGAGGGTCTACAATGAGCAGTTCTTC
.	TRBV27	TRBJ2-5	14	TRBD2	CASSAGLRLETQYF	TGTGCCAGCAGTGCGGGACTACGACTAGAGACCCAGTACTTC
.	TRBV30	TRBJ1-5	13	.	CAWSAQAGKPQHF	TGTGCCTGGAGCGCACAGGCGGGGAAGCCCCAGCATTTT
few	TRBV6-1	TRBJ2-1	12	.	CASSQAGTNKFF	TGTGCCAGCAGCCAAGCCGGGACAAACAAGTTCTTC
.	TRBV7-8	TRBJ2-1	14	.	CASSFRVRQAEQFF	TGTGCCAGCAGCTTCCGGGTCCGACAGGCTGAGCAGTTCTTC
.	TRBV7-9	TRBJ2-1	13	.	CASSLGGPAEQFF	TGTGCCAGCAGCTTAGGGGGGCCAGCCGAGCAGTTCTTC
.	TRBV28	TRBJ2-7	11	.	CASSSPSLEYF	TGTGCCAGCAGTTCCCCCTCATTGGAGTACTTC
once	TRBV30	TRBJ2-5	14	TRBD2	CAWKRTRSLETQYF	TGTGCCTGGAAAAGGACTAGGAGTCTGGAGACCCAGTACTTC
.	TRBV9	TRBJ1-5	14	TRBD1	CASSAGTGRQPQHF	TGTGCCAGCAGCGCAGGGACAGGGCGTCAGCCCCAGCATTTT
.	TRBV20-1	TRBJ2-1	11	TRBD2	CSAGGEGEQFF	TGCAGTGCGGGGGGGGAGGGTGAGCAGTTCTTC
.	TRBV28	TRBJ1-2	15	.	CASSRGGGSWYGYTF	TGTGCCAGCAGCCGAGGGGGGGGGTCTTGGTATGGCTACACCTTC
.	TRBV29-1	TRBJ2-7	13	.	CSAQVSGKVGQYF	TGCAGCGCACAGGTATCCGGGAAGGTCGGGCAGTACTTC
.	TRBV7-2	TRBJ2-1	15	.	CASSRRGETHNEQFF	TGTGCCAGCAGCCGGAGGGGGGAAACCCACAATGAGCAGTTCTTC
.	TRBV9	TRBJ2-2	16	.	CASSDPVTRDTGELFF	TGTGCCAGCAGCGATCCGGTCACTAGGGACACCGGGGAGCTGTTTTTT
.	TRBV15	TRBJ2-5	16	.	CATSSPSRGIQETQYF	TGTGCCACCAGCAGCCCTAGTCGGGGCATTCAAGAGACCCAGTACTTC
few	TRBV11-2	TRBJ2-7	16	TRBD1	CASTHTTGPRTYEQYF	TGTGCCAGCACACACACGACAGGGCCCAGAACCTACGAGCAGTACTTC
few	TRBV4-2	TRBJ2-3	15	TRBD1	CASNPRDRGHGTQYF	TGTGCCAGCAACCCGCGGGACAGGGGGCACGGTACGCAGTATTTT
.	TRBV2	TRBJ2-6	18	.	CASSVKPGRSSGANVLTF	TGTGCCAGCAGTGTGAAGCCGGGACGATCGTCTGGGGCCAACGTCCTGACTTTC
few	TRBV12-3/TRBV12-4	TRBJ2-4	16	.	CASSLGALMGKNIQYF	TGTGCCAGCAGTTTAGGAGCGTTAATGGGCAAAAACATTCAGTACTTC
.	TRBV30	TRBJ1-2	11	.	CAWRTAYGYTF	TGTGCCTGGAGAACAGCTTATGGCTACACCTTC
.	TRBV4-1	TRBJ2-3	15	.	CASSQDPLVTDTQYF	TGTGCCAGCAGCCAAGATCCCCTAGTGACAGATACGCAGTATTTT
few	TRBV20-1	TRBJ2-1	12	.	CSARDRLLGRFF	TGCAGTGCTAGAGATCGTCTCCTGGGGCGGTTCTTC
.	TRBV6-5	TRBJ2-1	16	.	CASSSTGRGPKYEQFF	TGTGCCAGCAGTTCGACTGGACGGGGGCCGAAATATGAGCAGTTCTTC
.	TRBV4-1	TRBJ1-2	13	.	CASSQVISDGHTF	TGCGCCAGCAGCCAAGTTATTTCGGATGGCCACACCTTC
.	TRBV6-2/TRBV6-3	TRBJ1-2	15	TRBD1	CASSYKGAADYGYTF	TGTGCCAGCAGTTACAAGGGGGCCGCTGACTATGGCTACACCTTC
.	TRBV27	TRBJ1-6	15	TRBD1	CASSPKDRELSPLHF	TGTGCCAGCAGTCCTAAGGACAGGGAGCTTTCACCCCTCCACTTT
few	TRBV11-2	TRBJ1-2	14	.	CASSLDPTCYGYTF	TGTGCCAGCAGCTTAGATCCGACCTGCTATGGCTACACCTTC
few	TRBV6-6	TRBJ1-1	15	.	CASSYPGQTNTEAFF	TGTGCCAGCAGTTACCCGGGACAAACGAACACTGAAGCTTTCTTT
few	TRBV21-1	TRBJ2-7	12	.	CASIGPRIEQYF	TGTGCCAGCATCGGGCCCAGGATTGAGCAGTACTTC
.	TRBV2	TRBJ2-3	14	.	CASRVSVGTDAQYF	TGTGCCAGCAGAGTTAGCGTAGGCACAGATGCGCAGTATTTT
few	TRBV12-3/TRBV12-4	TRBJ2-5	12	.	CASGGWEETQYF	TGTGCCAGCGGAGGTTGGGAAGAGACCCAGTACTTC
.	TRBV5-8	TRBJ2-7	14	TRBD1	CASSADQGAYEQYF	TGTGCCAGCAGCGCGGACCAGGGGGCATACGAGCAGTACTTC
few	TRBV7-3	TRBJ2-2	13	.	CASSSQGTGELFF	TGCGCCAGCAGCTCCCAGGGCACCGGGGAGCTGTTTTTT
.	TRBV28	TRBJ2-2	18	.	CASSTIGGGPRSTGELFF	TGTGCCAGCAGTACCATAGGGGGAGGGCCCCGTAGCACCGGGGAGCTGTTTTTT
.	TRBV28	TRBJ1-1	15	.	CASSSLGGEDTEAFF	TGTGCCAGCAGTTCCTTGGGGGGCGAGGATACTGAAGCTTTCTTT
.	TRBV7-8	TRBJ2-7	13	.	CASSQPGHYEQYF	TGTGCCAGCAGCCAGCCTGGGCACTACGAGCAGTACTTC
.	TRBV20-1	TRBJ1-2	13	TRBD1	CSARDTDRGGYTF	TGCAGTGCTAGAGATACAGACAGGGGTGGCTACACCTTC
few	TRBV12-3/TRBV12-4	TRBJ2-7	15	.	CASSPQGGISYEQYF	TGTGCCAGCAGCCCCCAGGGCGGGATCTCCTACGAGCAGTACTTC
.	TRBV4-1	TRBJ1-3	14	.	CASSPPGGGNTIYF	TGCGCCAGCAGCCCTCCGGGGGGTGGAAACACCATATATTTT
.	TRBV15	TRBJ1-6	15	.	CATSRSGAPGSPLHF	TGTGCCACCAGCAGATCCGGGGCTCCCGGTTCACCCCTCCACTTT
.	TRBV11-2	TRBJ2-1	16	TRBD2	CASTIAGGFSYNEQFF	TGTGCCAGCACCATCGCGGGGGGCTTCTCCTACAATGAGCAGTTCTTC
.	TRBV30	TRBJ2-3	12	.	CAWSVPAGTQYF	TGTGCCTGGAGTGTACCTGCAGGTACGCAGTATTTT
.	TRBV28	TRBJ2-1	15	.	CASVESRDSSSEQFF	TGTGCCAGCGTCGAATCGCGGGACTCGTCGAGTGAGCAGTTCTTC